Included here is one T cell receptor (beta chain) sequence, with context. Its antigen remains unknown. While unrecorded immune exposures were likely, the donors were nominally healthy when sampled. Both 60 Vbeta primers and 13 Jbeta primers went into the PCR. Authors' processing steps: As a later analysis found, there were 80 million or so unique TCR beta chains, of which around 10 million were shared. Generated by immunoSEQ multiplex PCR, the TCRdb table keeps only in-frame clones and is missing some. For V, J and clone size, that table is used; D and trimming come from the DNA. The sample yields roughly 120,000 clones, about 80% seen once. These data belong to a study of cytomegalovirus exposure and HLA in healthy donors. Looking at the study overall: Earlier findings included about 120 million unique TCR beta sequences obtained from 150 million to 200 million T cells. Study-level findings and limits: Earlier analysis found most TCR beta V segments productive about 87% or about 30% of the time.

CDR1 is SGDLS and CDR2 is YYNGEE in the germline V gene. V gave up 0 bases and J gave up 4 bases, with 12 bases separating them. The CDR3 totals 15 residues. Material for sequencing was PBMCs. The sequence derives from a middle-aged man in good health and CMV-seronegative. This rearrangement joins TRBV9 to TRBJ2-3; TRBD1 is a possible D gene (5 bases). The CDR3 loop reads CASSVGQNRADTQYF. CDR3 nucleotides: TGTGCCAGCAGCGTAGGACAGAATAGGGCAGATACGCAGTATTTT. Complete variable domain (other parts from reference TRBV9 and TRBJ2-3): DSGVTQTPKHLITATGQRVTLRCSPRSGDLSVYWYQQSLDQGLQFLIQYYNGEERAKGNILERFSAQQFPDLHSELNLSSLELGDSALYFCASSVGQNRADTQYFGPGTRLTVL.